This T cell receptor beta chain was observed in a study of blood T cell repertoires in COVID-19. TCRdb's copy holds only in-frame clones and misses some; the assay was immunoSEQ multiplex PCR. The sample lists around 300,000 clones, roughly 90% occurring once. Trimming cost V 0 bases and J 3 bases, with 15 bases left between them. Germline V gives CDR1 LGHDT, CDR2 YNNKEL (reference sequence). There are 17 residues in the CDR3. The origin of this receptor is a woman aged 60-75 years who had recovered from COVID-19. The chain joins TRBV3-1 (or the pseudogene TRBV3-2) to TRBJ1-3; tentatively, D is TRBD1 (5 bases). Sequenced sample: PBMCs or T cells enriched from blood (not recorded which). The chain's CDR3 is CASSQEGRGRVGNTIYF. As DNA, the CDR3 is TGTGCCAGCAGCCAAGAGGGGAGGGGAAGAGTTGGAAACACCATATATTTT.